The 15 T cell receptor beta chains in this list originate from one sample, sequenced in a study of shared clonotypes between healthy human individuals. Sequencing used immunoSEQ multiplex PCR; TCRdb keeps in-frame clones, though not all of them. Of 2 million to 2.5 million clones listed, approximately 94% are singletons. The sample was naive CD4+ T cells sorted from blood. Subset indicated: CD45RA+ positively selected. The receptors were sampled from a man between 18 and 35 years old in good health.

Notes on this clone: The same CDR3 also results from other DNA sequences found in this sample. This chain links TRBV6-1 with TRBJ1-3; D is uncertain. Per the germline V gene, CDR1 is MNHNS and CDR2 is SASEGT. The CDR3 consists of 14 residues. V gave up 6 bases and J gave up 4 bases, with 13 bases separating them. The CDR3 protein is CASREGGSGNTIYF. The CDR3 DNA sequence: TGTGCCAGCAGGGAGGGAGGTTCAGGAAACACCATATATTTT.

This chain uses TRBV19 with TRBJ2-7; 14 bases map to TRBD2. With 5 bases clipped from V and 1 base from J, the junction kept 7 bases outside the gene matches. The CDR3 sequence is 17 residues long. Germline assignment: CDR1 LNHDA and CDR2 SQIVND (reference sequence). CDR3 nucleotides: TGTGCCAGTAGTCCCTCAGGACTAGCGGGGGGTTCCTACGAGCAGTACTTC. It translates to CASSPSGLAGGSYEQYF.

V usage is TRBV7-2 and J usage is TRBJ2-1; 7 positions match TRBD2. The CDR3 totals 13 residues. Per germline, CDR1 SGHTA and CDR2 FQGNSA. V trimming: 1 base; J trimming: 9 bases; junction bases outside the gene matches: 3. The CDR3 here is CASSLVLASEQFF. The CDR3 DNA reads as TGTGCCAGCAGCTTAGTACTAGCGAGTGAGCAGTTCTTC.

The chain combines TRBV30 with TRBJ2-5, with D tentatively TRBD1 or TRBD2 (7 bases each). CDR1 and CDR2 (germline): GTSNPN, SVGIG (reference sequence). The V end lost 3 bases, the J end lost 1 base, and 15 bases lay between the germline ends. This CDR3 region has 15 residues. The CDR3 reads CAWSRQGGSQETQYF. CDR3 in DNA: TGTGCCTGGAGCCGGCAGGGGGGGTCCCAAGAGACCCAGTACTTC. Complete variable domain (other parts from reference TRBV30 and TRBJ2-5): SQTIHQWPATLVQPVGSPLSLECTVEGTSNPNLYWYRQAAGRGLQLLFYSVGIGQISSEVPQNLSASRPQDRQFILSSKKLLLSDSGFYLCAWSRQGGSQETQYFGPGTRLLVL.

The rearrangement joins TRBV10-3 to TRBJ2-7, with D hard to call. This CDR3 has 12 residues. Germline V gene data show CDR1 as ENHRY and CDR2 as SYGVKD. Trimming took 5 bases from V and 4 from J, leaving 9 bases between them. CDR3 nucleotide sequence: TGTGCCATCAGTTCTAACTCTTACGAGCAGTACTTC. Translating gives CAISSNSYEQYF.

The CDR3 nucleotides are TGTGCCTGGAGTGTCAGCCCTACCGGGGAGCTGTTTTTT. Protein: CAWSVSPTGELFF. The chain combines TRBV30 with TRBJ2-2; D is uncertain. Trimming left V 0 bases short and J 5 bases short, with 7 bases between. Germline V gene data show CDR1 as GTSNPN and CDR2 as SVGIG (reference sequence). The CDR3 is made up of 13 amino acids. Supplemented by reference TRBV30 and TRBJ2-2, the full variable domain reads SQTIHQWPATLVQPVGSPLSLECTVEGTSNPNLYWYRQAAGRGLQLLFYSVGIGQISSEVPQNLSASRPQDRQFILSSKKLLLSDSGFYLCAWSVSPTGELFFGEGSRLTVL.

The CDR3 nucleotides are TGTGCCAGCTCACCCCCGGGACAGGCCCTGAACACTGAAGCTTTCTTT. Protein sequence: CASSPPGQALNTEAFF. This rearrangement joins TRBV18 to TRBJ1-1; 8 bases fit TRBD1. Looked up from germline, CDR1 is KGHSH and CDR2 is LQKENI. The CDR3 sequence is 16 residues long. V gave up 3 bases and J gave up 0 bases; unmatched junction bases: 6.

CDR3 nucleotide sequence: TGTGCCAGCAGCCCAGGGGCGACTAGCGGGAGGCAGAACACCGGGGAGCTGTTTTTT. This codes for CASSPGATSGRQNTGELFF. This chain uses TRBV5-8 with TRBJ2-2; 13 nucleotides line up with TRBD2. Trimming removed 4 bases from V and 1 base from J; junction bases left unmatched: 10. Germline V gives CDR1 SGHTS, CDR2 YDEGEE. The CDR3 sequence is 19 residues long.

CDR3: CASSRGGKMNTEAFF. The CDR3 bases are TGTGCCAGCAGCCGCGGGGGCAAAATGAACACTGAAGCTTTCTTT. The V call is TRBV6-5, the J call TRBJ1-1; weak D call: TRBD1 (6 bases). The V end lost 6 bases, the J end lost 0 bases, and 14 bases lay between the germline ends. The germline gives CDR1 MNHEY, CDR2 SVGAGI. The CDR3 is 15 residues long.

This clone has a single count. Other DNA sequences within the sample encode an identical CDR3. This chain connects TRBV11-2 to TRBJ1-1; the D is unclear. Germline V gives CDR1 SGHAT, CDR2 FQNNGV. The CDR3 length is 13 residues. Trimming left V 0 bases short and J 1 base short, with 3 bases between. The DNA of the CDR3 is TGTGCCAGCAGCTTAGATCCGAACACTGAAGCTTTCTTT. It is translated as CASSLDPNTEAFF.

This clone was recorded once. V usage is TRBV11-2 and J usage is TRBJ2-7; D perhaps matches TRBD1 (5 bases). CDR3 length equals 16 residues. V was cut by 0 bases and J by 4 bases, with 16 bases left in between. Germline assignment: CDR1 SGHAT and CDR2 FQNNGV. This chain's CDR3 is CASSLDLGQALYEQYF. In nucleotides, the CDR3 is TGTGCCAGCAGCTTAGATCTGGGGCAGGCTCTGTACGAGCAGTACTTC.

The V call is TRBV5-1, the J call TRBJ1-1; the D is unclear. The CDR3 covers 16 residues. CDR1 and CDR2 from the germline V gene are SGHRS and YFSETQ. Trimming pared 1 base from V and 2 bases from J, leaving 15 bases between. CDR3 loop: CASSLSRSAVNTEAFF. In DNA form, the CDR3 reads TGCGCCAGCAGCTTGTCTCGTTCCGCCGTAAACACTGAAGCTTTCTTT.

This chain connects TRBV15 to TRBJ1-6, with 8 bases matching TRBD1. CDR1 and CDR2 from the germline V gene are LNHNV and YYDKDF (reference sequence). Unmatched junction bases numbered 6, after V lost 3 bases and J lost 8 bases. The CDR3 extends over 15 amino acids. The CDR3 protein is CATSRGTGGDSPLHF. The CDR3 nucleotides read TGTGCCACCAGCAGGGGAACAGGGGGTGATTCACCCCTCCACTTT.

The chain combines TRBV7-9 with TRBJ1-5; D is uncertain. Trimming removed 1 base from V and 6 bases from J, with 10 bases in between. CDR3 length: 14 residues. Germline lookup yields CDR1 SEHNR and CDR2 FQNEAQ (reference sequence). CDR3 sequence: CASSLGGMGQPQHF. The DNA of the CDR3 is TGTGCCAGCAGCTTAGGTGGGATGGGTCAGCCCCAGCATTTT.

Note on this clone: Other DNA sequences in this sample translate to the same CDR3. The gene calls are TRBV28 and TRBJ1-5; D uncertain. Germline V gene sequence: CDR1 MDHEN, CDR2 SYDVKM. V lost 5 bases to trimming and J lost 6 bases, with 5 bases between them. The CDR3 is 11 amino acids. DNA of the CDR3: TGTGCCAGCAGTGGCAGTCAGCCCCAGCATTTT. It translates to CASSGSQPQHF.